This T cell receptor (beta chain) was profiled in a study of PD-L1 blockade in urothelial cancer. Study-wide background: Patients had undergone 0 to 3 prior chemotherapy regimens. At 3 weeks (second dose) and 6 weeks after starting treatment, blood was analyzed. When blood samples were assessed, the median T cell count was some 140,000.

Generated by immunoSEQ multiplex PCR, the TCRdb table keeps only in-frame clones and is missing some. The sample holds around 110,000 clones, about 89% seen once. CDR3 length: 16 residues. J was trimmed by 4 bases and V by 6 bases; bases with no gene match: 12. CDR1 is MDHEN and CDR2 is SYDVKM in the germline V gene. This clone has only a few counts. The time point: peripheral blood 6 weeks after treatment start. The specimen comprised PBMCs, sampled around atezolizumab (anti-PD-L1) treatment. This chain joins TRBV28 and TRBJ2-7; 10 nucleotides line up with TRBD2. This sequence originates from a man between 60 and 75 years old with urothelial cancer. The CDR3 spells CASRTPAGGPSYEQYF. CDR3 in DNA: TGTGCCAGCAGGACCCCAGCGGGAGGGCCTTCTTACGAGCAGTACTTC.